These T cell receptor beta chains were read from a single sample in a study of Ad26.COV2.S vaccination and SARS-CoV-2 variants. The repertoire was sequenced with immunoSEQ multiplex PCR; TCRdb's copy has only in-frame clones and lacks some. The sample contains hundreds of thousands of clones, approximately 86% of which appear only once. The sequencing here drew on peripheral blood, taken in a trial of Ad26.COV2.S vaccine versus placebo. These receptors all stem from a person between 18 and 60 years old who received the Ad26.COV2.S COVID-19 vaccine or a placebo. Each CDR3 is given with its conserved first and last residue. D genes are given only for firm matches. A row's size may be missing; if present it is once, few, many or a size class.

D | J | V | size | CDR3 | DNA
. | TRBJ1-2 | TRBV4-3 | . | CASSQDATNYGYTF | TGCGCCAGCAGCCAAGATGCGACTAACTATGGCTACACCTTC
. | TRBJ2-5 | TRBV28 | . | CASSSSGVKFQETQYF | TGTGCCAGCAGTTCCTCCGGGGTGAAATTCCAAGAGACCCAGTACTTC
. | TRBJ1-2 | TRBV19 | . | CASTPGDAANYGYTF | TGTGCCAGTACTCCGGGGGACGCGGCTAACTATGGCTACACCTTC
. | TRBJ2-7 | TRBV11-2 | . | CASSLDLVVRKVDEQYF | TGTGCCAGCAGCTTAGATCTTGTGGTCAGGAAGGTGGACGAGCAGTACTTC
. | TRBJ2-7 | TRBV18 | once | CASSQGLNYEQYF | TGTGCCAGCTCCCAGGGTCTTAACTACGAGCAGTACTTC
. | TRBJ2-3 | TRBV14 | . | CASSPLKGDTQYF | TGTGCCAGCAGCCCGCTCAAAGGAGATACGCAGTATTTT
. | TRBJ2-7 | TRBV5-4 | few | CASSLGGSTYEQYF | TGTGCCAGCAGCTTGGGAGGCTCCACTTACGAGCAGTACTTC
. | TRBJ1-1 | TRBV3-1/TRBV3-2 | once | CASSQDGGIWTEAFF | TGTGCCAGCAGCCAAGATGGGGGGATTTGGACTGAAGCTTTCTTT
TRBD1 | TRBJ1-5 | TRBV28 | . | CASSYQGAGQPQHF | TGTGCCAGCAGTTATCAGGGGGCGGGTCAGCCCCAGCATTTT
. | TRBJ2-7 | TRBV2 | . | CASSEQSYEQYF | TGTGCCAGCAGTGAACAGAGCTACGAGCAGTACTTC
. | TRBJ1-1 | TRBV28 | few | CASSLGGKAEAFF | TGTGCCAGCAGTTTAGGGGGGAAGGCTGAAGCTTTCTTT
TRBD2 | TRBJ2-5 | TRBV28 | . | CASHSVAGGRETQYF | TGTGCCAGCCATTCCGTTGCGGGAGGGCGGGAGACCCAGTACTTC
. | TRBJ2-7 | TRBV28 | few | CASSPATYEQYF | TGTGCCAGCAGCCCGGCAACCTACGAGCAGTACTTC
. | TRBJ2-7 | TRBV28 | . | CASSQYYEQYF | TGTGCCAGCAGCCAATACTACGAGCAGTACTTC
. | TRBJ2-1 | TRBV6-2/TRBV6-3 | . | CASSYITPSSYNEQFF | TGTGCCAGCAGTTACATTACTCCGAGCTCCTACAATGAGCAGTTCTTC
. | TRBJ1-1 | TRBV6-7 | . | CASSYAEAFF | TGTGCCAGCAGTTACGCGGAAGCTTTCTTT
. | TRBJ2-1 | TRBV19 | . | CASSIFDGGSYNEQFF | TGTGCCAGTAGTATTTTTGACGGAGGCTCCTACAATGAGCAGTTCTTC
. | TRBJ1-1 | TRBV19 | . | CASSSQARNTEAFF | TGTGCCAGTAGTAGCCAGGCCAGGAACACTGAAGCTTTCTTT
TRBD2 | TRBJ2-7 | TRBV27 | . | CASSFLMAGGTRYYEQYF | TGTGCCAGCAGTTTCCTCATGGCGGGAGGGACAAGGTACTACGAGCAGTACTTC
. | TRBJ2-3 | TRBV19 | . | CASSGRTGTDTQYF | TGTGCCAGTAGTGGGAGGACGGGAACAGATACGCAGTATTTT
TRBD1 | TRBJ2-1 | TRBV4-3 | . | CASSQEGRGRDPYNEQFF | TGCGCCAGCAGCCAAGAAGGAAGGGGGCGTGACCCCTACAATGAGCAGTTCTTC
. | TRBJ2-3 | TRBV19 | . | CASSIIWEEGPTDTQYF | TGTGCCAGTAGTATAATCTGGGAGGAGGGGCCCACAGATACGCAGTATTTT
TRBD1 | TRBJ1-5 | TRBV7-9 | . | CASSEQGGYSNQPQHF | TGTGCCAGCAGCGAGCAGGGGGGGTATAGCAATCAGCCCCAGCATTTT
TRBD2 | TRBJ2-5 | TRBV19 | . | CASSRQRGETQYF | TGTGCCAGTAGTCGCCAGCGGGGTGAGACCCAGTACTTC
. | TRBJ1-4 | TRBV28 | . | CASRPPLEWEKLFF | TGTGCCAGCAGACCACCACTTGAGTGGGAAAAACTGTTTTTT
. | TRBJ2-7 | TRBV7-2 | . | CASSPDYTSQQYF | TGTGCCAGCAGCCCCGACTATACCTCCCAGCAGTACTTC
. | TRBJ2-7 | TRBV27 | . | CASSSRDKIYEQYF | TGTGCCAGCAGTTCCCGGGACAAGATCTACGAGCAGTACTTC
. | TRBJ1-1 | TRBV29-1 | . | CSVGRQSTEAFF | TGCAGCGTTGGCCGACAGAGCACTGAAGCTTTCTTT
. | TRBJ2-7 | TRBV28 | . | CASTLGVGEQYF | TGTGCCAGCACTTTAGGGGTTGGAGAGCAGTACTTC
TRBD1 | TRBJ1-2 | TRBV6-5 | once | CASSRTGQDYGYTF | TGTGCCAGCAGCAGGACAGGGCAAGACTATGGCTACACCTTC
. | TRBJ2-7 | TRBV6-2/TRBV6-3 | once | CASSYSHGSYEQYF | TGTGCCAGCAGTTACAGCCACGGGAGTTACGAGCAGTACTTC
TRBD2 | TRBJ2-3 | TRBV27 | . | CASSFLSREGGPDTQYF | TGTGCCAGCAGTTTTTTGTCCCGGGAGGGGGGGCCAGATACGCAGTATTTT
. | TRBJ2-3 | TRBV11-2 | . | CASSLPADTQYF | TGTGCCAGCAGCCTCCCCGCAGATACGCAGTATTTT
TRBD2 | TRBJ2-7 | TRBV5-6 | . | CASSLRTSGRTHEQYF | TGTGCCAGCAGCCTCCGGACTAGCGGGAGGACCCACGAGCAGTACTTC
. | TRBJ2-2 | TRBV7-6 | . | CASSPRPPGATGELFF | TGTGCCAGCAGCCCCCGTCCCCCCGGGGCCACCGGGGAGCTGTTTTTT
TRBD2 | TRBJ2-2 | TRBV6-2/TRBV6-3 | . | CASSYVTARAGAKVGELFF | TGTGCCAGCAGTTACGTGACAGCGAGAGCGGGAGCTAAGGTCGGGGAGCTGTTTTTT
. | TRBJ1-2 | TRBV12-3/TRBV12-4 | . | CASSRRGGYGYTF | TGTGCCAGCAGTCGGAGGGGCGGGTATGGCTACACCTTC
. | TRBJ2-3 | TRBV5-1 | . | CASSLGTGTSTDTQYF | TGCGCCAGCAGCTTGGGAACCGGGACTAGCACAGATACGCAGTATTTT
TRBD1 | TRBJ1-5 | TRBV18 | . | CASSPDRKQPQHF | TGTGCCAGCTCACCGGACAGGAAACAGCCCCAGCATTTT
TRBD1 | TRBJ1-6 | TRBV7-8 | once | CASSLESGQGNSPLHF | TGTGCCAGCAGCTTAGAATCGGGACAGGGTAATTCACCCCTCCACTTT
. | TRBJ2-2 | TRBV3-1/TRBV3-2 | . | CASSSWGAGNTGELFF | TGTGCCAGCAGCTCTTGGGGGGCCGGGAACACCGGGGAGCTGTTTTTT
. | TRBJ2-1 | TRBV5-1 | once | CASSEGSYNEQFF | TGCGCCAGCAGTGAGGGGTCCTACAATGAGCAGTTCTTC
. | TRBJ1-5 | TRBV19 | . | CASSIIGQDLSNQPQHF | TGTGCCAGTAGTATTATCGGGCAGGACCTTAGCAATCAGCCCCAGCATTTT
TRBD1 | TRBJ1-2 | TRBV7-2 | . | CASTDAGTGNYGYTF | TGTGCCAGCACCGACGCCGGGACAGGGAACTATGGCTACACCTTC
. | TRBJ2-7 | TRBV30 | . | CAWSDLGAVGAKEQYF | TGTGCCTGGAGCGACTTGGGGGCCGTTGGGGCGAAAGAGCAGTACTTC